This T cell receptor (beta chain) was captured in a study of identical twins. As to this clonotype: Antigen unknown.

Regarding the study as a whole: Analyses based on zero insertions could be partly confounded by invariant MAIT and iNKT cells.

TCRdb passed the 5' RACE reads through MiXCR, listing each CDR3 protein once. This table has just over 500,000 distinct CDR3 sequences, under 25% appearing once. The CDR3 length is 14 residues. Germline V gives CDR1 SQVTM, CDR2 ANQGSEA. V shed 6 bases and J shed 0 bases, with 14 bases lying between them. The sample also formed part of further work on T cells expressing NK-cell markers. That source notes: The use of an anti-gamma-delta TCR antibody, which was added in several experiments, restricted sorting to T cells expressing alpha-beta TCR.

This chain connects TRBV29-1 to TRBJ1-1, with a possible D match to TRBD1 (5 bases). Sample: CD4+ T cells sorted from blood. This receptor was identified in a woman aged 18 to 35 in good health. CDR3 protein: CSVVRDPMNTEAFF. DNA of the CDR3: TGCAGCGTCGTCCGGGACCCCATGAACACTGAAGCTTTCTTT.